This T cell receptor beta chain was identified in a study of vaccination and CD4 T cells after COVID-19 (dated by TCRdb to 2022 to 2024). Concerning the study at large: Convalescent patients had a positive SARS-CoV-2 result on nasal swab PCR, and of these patients, several had mild disease and one had severe disease. In the convalescent cohort there were six males and four females, among whom were two Hispanic individuals, seven Caucasians, two Asians and one multiracial person. The time from the second vaccine dose to post-vaccine blood sampling had a median of roughly 70 days and ranged from about 14 to 250 days. Post-COVID blood samples from convalescent patients were collected a median of roughly 100 days after diagnosis, with a range of roughly 30 to 170 days. The cultures were stimulated with overlapping spike peptide pools from SARS-CoV-2 and from the common cold coronaviruses HCoV-NL63, HCoV-OC43 and HCoV-229E. Control cultures used a CEFX viral epitope pool as positive control, an HIV-1 Nef peptide pool as negative control, or no peptide. Participants received two doses of either the Pfizer-BioNTech BNT162b2 vaccine (n=8) or the Moderna mRNA-1273 vaccine (n=2). The spike-specific CD4+ TCR repertoire was compared before and after mRNA vaccination in approximately 9 COVID-19 convalescent patients and a few infection-naive healthy vaccine recipients.

The junction carries 17 bases between V and J, which are trimmed by 0 bases and 4 bases respectively. The CDR3 runs 16 amino acids, cysteine and phenylalanine included. Just the 48-base CDR3 DNA is kept, in frame starting at base 1. Taken from the germline V gene (reference sequence), the CDR1 and CDR2 loops are DFQATT and SNEGSKA. In the paper's terms, the treatment or condition label means: roughly 10-day PBMC culture with coronavirus spike peptide pools or control peptides (ViraFEST assay). The study used the ViraFEST assay, which expanded antigen-specific T cells with peptide pools and then identified expanded clonotypes by TCR sequencing. The convalescent patients' positive SARS-CoV-2 PCR tests were from March to December 2020, which was before the Alpha, Beta and Delta variants emerged in the United States. Each well held around 2 million PBMCs cultured in IMDM containing roughly 5.5% human AB serum and approximately 9.4 IU/ml IL-2, with roughly 10 ug/ml peptide pools added. On days 3 and 7, half of the culture medium was replaced with fresh IL-2-containing medium. After 9 to 11 days of culture, CD4+ T cells were isolated by negative selection with the EasySep CD4+ T cell isolation kit. Ficoll-Paque Plus gradient centrifugation was used to isolate PBMCs from whole blood, and the isolated PBMCs were then either used fresh or cryopreserved at -140C. Triplicate wells were generally used for each culture condition.

As to this clonotype: Its recognized antigen is unknown. No per-base quality is available; no much larger clone lies one base away.

The library was built by means of PCR. TCR sequencing of DNA from cultured CD4+ T cells used the Oncomine TCR Beta short-read assay at the Johns Hopkins FTIC core. Genomic DNA was extracted from the cultured CD4+ T cells with the QIAamp micro DNA kit. Oncomine TCR Beta libraries from cultured CD4+ T cells were pooled using unique dual indexes and sequenced on an Illumina iSeq 100. On the study's bioinformatics: Non-productive sequences were removed, and CDR3s that did not start with C, did not end with F or W, or were shorter than 7 amino acids were discarded. The MANAFEST web application identified antigen-specific clonotypes by comparing peptide-stimulated wells against reference wells and other culture wells. Positive clones required FDR below 0.05, an odds ratio above 5, and productive frequency above 0.1% in at least two of three replicate wells. A clonotype was classed as cross-reactive if the clonotype showed significant expansion both in SARS-CoV-2 spike wells and in at least one common cold coronavirus spike condition. Levenshtein distances (stringdist) and unrooted phylogenetic trees (ape) in R version 3.6.1 were used to assess CDR3 homology. TCRdb reprocessed the public reads (quality trimming at Q25 with fastp, clone calling with MiXCR) and kept in-frame beta chains. Entries that share a CDR3 protein sequence are merged under the most common genes and DNA. These V and J calls are TCRdb output, not the study's own analysis. The sample profile shows around 19,000 distinct CDR3 sequences; about 39% of them were found once. The ten largest make up about 12% of the sample.

Overall study outcomes, separate from this receptor: Relatively few convalescent patients were included in the study, and early timepoints after natural infection were not analyzed. Although the median number of SARS-CoV-2-reactive clonotypes went up from approximately 20 after infection to some 37 after vaccination, the increase was not significant. Nearly all vaccine-specific clones in convalescent patients (304 of 307) were mono-reactive for SARS-CoV-2 spike rather than cross-reactive with common cold coronaviruses. In convalescent patients, a median around 90% of post-vaccine SARS-CoV-2-reactive clones were detected only after vaccination, and vaccine-specific priming was suggested by this finding.

Here the chain combines TRBV20-1 and TRBJ2-3, and possibly TRBD2, on 6 matching bases. Sequences were obtained from CD4+ T cells from blood, cultured in vitro. The clonotype comes from a human donor who had recovered from COVID-19. The nucleotides read TGCAGTGCTAGAGATCAGGGACGGAGGGATTCAGATACGCAGTATTTT. The resulting protein is CSARDQGRRDSDTQYF.